Sequencing of this T cell receptor (beta chain) was carried out in a study of Ad26.COV2.S vaccination and SARS-CoV-2 variants. This clone was seen only once. A junction boundary mismatches the germline segment, possibly from a read error. The CDR3 has 14 amino acids. Germline V lookup: CDR1 SQVTM, CDR2 ANQGSEA. As to treatment: 15 to 20 received Ad26.COV2.S at low or high dose, single or two shots; about 5 received placebo; per-sample allocation not given. The investigators took samples on day 63 after the first vaccine or placebo injection. Method: immunoSEQ multiplex PCR; TCRdb's copy keeps in-frame clones and lacks some. The sample contains fewer than 500,000 clones, approximately 92% of which appear only once.

The input for sequencing was peripheral blood, taken in a trial of Ad26.COV2.S vaccine versus placebo. The TCR was taken from a person aged 18-60 years who received the Ad26.COV2.S COVID-19 vaccine or a placebo. The chain carries TRBV29-1 and TRBJ1-2; 10 bases agree with TRBD1. This CDR3 is CSVEGRGQGVEYTF. CDR3 in DNA: TGCAGCGTCGAAGGGCGCGGACAGGGGGTTGAATACACCTTC. Variable domain in full (rest from reference TRBV29-1 and TRBJ1-2): SAVISQKPSRDICQRGTSLTIQCQVDSQVTMMFWYRQQPGQSLTLIATANQGSEATYESGFVIDKFPISRPNLTFSTLTVSNMSPEDSSIYLCSVEGRGQGVEYTFGSGTRLTVV.